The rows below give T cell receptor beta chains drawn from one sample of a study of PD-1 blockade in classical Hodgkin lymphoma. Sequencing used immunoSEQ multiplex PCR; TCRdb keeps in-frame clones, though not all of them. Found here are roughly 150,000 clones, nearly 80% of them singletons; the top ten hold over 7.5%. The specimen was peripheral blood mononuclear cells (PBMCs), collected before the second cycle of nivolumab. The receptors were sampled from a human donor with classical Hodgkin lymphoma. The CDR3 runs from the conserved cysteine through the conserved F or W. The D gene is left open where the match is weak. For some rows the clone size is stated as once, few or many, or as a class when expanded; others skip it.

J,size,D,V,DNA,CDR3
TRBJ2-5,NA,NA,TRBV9,TGTGCCAGCAGCATAGGTCTGGGTTGGGAGACCCAGTACTTC,CASSIGLGWETQYF
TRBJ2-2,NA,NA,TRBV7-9,TGTGCCAGCAGCGACGATGCGAACACCGGGGAGCTGTTTTTT,CASSDDANTGELFF
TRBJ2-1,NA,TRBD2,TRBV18,TGTGCCAGCTCACGCAGCGGGGGGGGGCAAGATGAGCAGTTCTTC,CASSRSGGGQDEQFF
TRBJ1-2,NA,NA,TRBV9,TGTGCCAGCAGCCCAGGGTGGGATTATGGCTACACCTTC,CASSPGWDYGYTF
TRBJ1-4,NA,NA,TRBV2,TGTGCCAGCAGTGAGGAGGGGGGGGATAATGAAAAACTGTTTTTT,CASSEEGGDNEKLFF
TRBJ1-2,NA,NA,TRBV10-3,TGTGCCATCAGTGACGGGAACAGCAACTATGGCTACACCTTC,CAISDGNSNYGYTF
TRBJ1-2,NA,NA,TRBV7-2,TGTGCCAGCAGCTTAGCTGGGGCAAACTATGGCTACACCTTC,CASSLAGANYGYTF
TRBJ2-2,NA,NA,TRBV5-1,TGCGCCAGCAGCTTGGGGACCGTCACCGGGGAGCTGTTTTTT,CASSLGTVTGELFF
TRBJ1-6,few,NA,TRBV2,TGTGCCAGCAGAGGGGACCTTTCACCCCTCCACTTT,CASRGDLSPLHF
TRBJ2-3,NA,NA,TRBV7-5,TGTGCCAGAAGGTCGGGGAGGAGCACAGATACGCAGTATTTT,CARRSGRSTDTQYF
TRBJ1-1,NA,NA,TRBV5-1,TGCGCCAGCAGCTTACGCGCCCCGAACACTGAAGCTTTCTTT,CASSLRAPNTEAFF
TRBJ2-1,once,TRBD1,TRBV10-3,TGTGCCATCAGTGTACAGGGGGTTTGGAATGAGCAGTTCTTC,CAISVQGVWNEQFF
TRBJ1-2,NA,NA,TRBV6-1,TGTGCCAGCAGTGATTGGGAGGGGTATGGCTACACCTTC,CASSDWEGYGYTF
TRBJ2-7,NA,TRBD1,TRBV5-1,TGCGCCAGCAGCGGACAGGGTGACGAGCAGTACTTC,CASSGQGDEQYF
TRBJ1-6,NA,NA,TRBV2,TGTGCCAGCCAAGCTAGGGGAAATTCACCCCTCCACTTT,CASQARGNSPLHF
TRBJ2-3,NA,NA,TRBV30,TGTGCCTGGAAGGGGGAATCGAGCACAGATACGCAGTATTTT,CAWKGESSTDTQYF
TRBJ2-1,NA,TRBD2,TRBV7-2,TGTGCCAGCAGCACCAGGAGCGGGATATACAATGAGCAGTTCTTC,CASSTRSGIYNEQFF
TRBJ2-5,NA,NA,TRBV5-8,TGTGCCAGCAGCTCCAGGGGCGTAGAGACCCAGTACTTC,CASSSRGVETQYF
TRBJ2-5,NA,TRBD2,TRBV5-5,TGTGCCAGCAGCTGGGAGGGGCCGGAGACCCAGTACTTC,CASSWEGPETQYF
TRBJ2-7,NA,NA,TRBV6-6,TGTGCCAGCAGTTCCACCAGGGGCCACGAGCAGTACTTC,CASSSTRGHEQYF
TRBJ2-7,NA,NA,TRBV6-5,TGTGCCAGCAGTTACGGGGGAGGGGGGACCTACGAGCAGTACTTC,CASSYGGGGTYEQYF
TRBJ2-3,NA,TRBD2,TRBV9,TGTGCCAGCAGCGTAGCTATTAGCGGGATGGTCACAGATACGCAGTATTTT,CASSVAISGMVTDTQYF
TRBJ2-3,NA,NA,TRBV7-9,TGTGCCAGCAGCTTCTTCGTGGCGGGGAGCACAGATACGCAGTATTTT,CASSFFVAGSTDTQYF
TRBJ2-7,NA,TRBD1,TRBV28,TGTGCCAGCAGGTCCGGGGGGACAGGGTCCTACGAGCAGTACTTC,CASRSGGTGSYEQYF
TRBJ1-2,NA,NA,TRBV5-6,TGTGCCAGCGGACCGTACGGGGTCTATGGCTACACCTTC,CASGPYGVYGYTF
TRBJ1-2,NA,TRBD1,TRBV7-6,TGTGCCAGCAGCCCGGGACAGGACTATGGCTACACCTTC,CASSPGQDYGYTF
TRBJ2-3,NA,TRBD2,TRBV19,TGTGCCAGTAGTAACCCCCGGCGGGGGGCGGTAGATACGCAGTATTTT,CASSNPRRGAVDTQYF
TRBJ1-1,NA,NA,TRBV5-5,TGTGCCAGCAGCTTGGTCTGGGAATACACTGAAGCTTTCTTT,CASSLVWEYTEAFF
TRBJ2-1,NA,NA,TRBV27,TGTGCCAGCATGATGAGAGCGGACTACTACAATGAGCAGTTCTTC,CASMMRADYYNEQFF
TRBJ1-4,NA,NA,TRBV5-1,TGCGCCAGCAGCTTGGTGAGGGGTGAAAAACTGTTTTTT,CASSLVRGEKLFF
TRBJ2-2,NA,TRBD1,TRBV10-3,TGTGCCATCAGTGGGACAGGGGTCTCCGGGGAGCTGTTTTTT,CAISGTGVSGELFF
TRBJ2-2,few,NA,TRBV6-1,TGTGCCAGCAGTGGTGGCGGGGAGCTGTTTTTT,CASSGGGELFF
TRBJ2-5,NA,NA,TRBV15,TGTGCCACCAGCAGAGATCCTGGAGAGACCCAGTACTTC,CATSRDPGETQYF
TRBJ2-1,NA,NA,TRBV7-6,TGTGCCAGCAGCACGTCGGTGAAAGAGCAGTTCTTC,CASSTSVKEQFF
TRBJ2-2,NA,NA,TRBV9,TGTGCCAGCAGCGTAGAGGAGCACACCGGGGAGCTGTTTTTT,CASSVEEHTGELFF
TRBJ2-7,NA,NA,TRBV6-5,TGTGCCAGCAGTTACTCGATCTCCTACGAGCAGTACTTC,CASSYSISYEQYF
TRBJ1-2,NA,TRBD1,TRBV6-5,TGTGCCAGCAGCCGCCCGGGACAGGGATTTGGCTACACCTTC,CASSRPGQGFGYTF
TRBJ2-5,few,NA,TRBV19,TGTGCCAGTAGTATGGAAGCTAGCAGGGAGACCCAGTACTTC,CASSMEASRETQYF
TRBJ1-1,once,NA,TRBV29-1,TGCAGCGTTAATCCAGGGAGGGGGTACACTGAAGCTTTCTTT,CSVNPGRGYTEAFF
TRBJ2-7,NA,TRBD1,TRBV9,TGTGCCAGCAGCCGAGTGGGACAGGGAGCGAGGGAGCAGTACTTC,CASSRVGQGAREQYF
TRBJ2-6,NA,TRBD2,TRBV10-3,TGTGCCATCAGTGATCCCGGACTAGCGGGGTCCTCTGGGGCCAACGTCCTGACTTTC,CAISDPGLAGSSGANVLTF
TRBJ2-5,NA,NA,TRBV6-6,TGTGCCAGCAGCCCCCAGGGGGGCGGGAAGACCCAGTACTTC,CASSPQGGGKTQYF
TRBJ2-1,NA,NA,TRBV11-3,TGTGCCAGCAGCTTAGAGGGTAAAGATCAGCAGTTCTTC,CASSLEGKDQQFF
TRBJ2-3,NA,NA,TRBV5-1,TGCGCCAGCAGCTTGGAGTTATGGAGACAGTTGGGCACAGATACGCAGTATTTT,CASSLELWRQLGTDTQYF
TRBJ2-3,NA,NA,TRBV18,TGTGCCAGCTCACCACCGGACCATTCCACAGATACGCAGTATTTT,CASSPPDHSTDTQYF
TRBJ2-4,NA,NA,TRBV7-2,TGTGCCAGCAGCTTAGCGCTAGGGGACGGAGCCAAAAACATTCAGTACTTC,CASSLALGDGAKNIQYF
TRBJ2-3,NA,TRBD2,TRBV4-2,TGTGCCAGCAGCCCCAGAAGAGCGGGAGCGGGCACAGATACGCAGTATTTT,CASSPRRAGAGTDTQYF
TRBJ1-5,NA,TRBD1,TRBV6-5,TGTGCCAGCAGCAAGGACAGGGGCAATCAGCCCCAGCATTTT,CASSKDRGNQPQHF
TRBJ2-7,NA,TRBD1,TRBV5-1,TGCGCCAGCAGCTTGGCCGGGACAGGGGACTACGAGCAGTACTTC,CASSLAGTGDYEQYF
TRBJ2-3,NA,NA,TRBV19,TGTGCCAGTAGTATAATCTCAAGAAGCACAGATACGCAGTATTTT,CASSIISRSTDTQYF
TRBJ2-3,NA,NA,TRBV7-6,TGTGCCAGCAGCTTAGGTTACAGCCGCACAGATACGCAGTATTTT,CASSLGYSRTDTQYF
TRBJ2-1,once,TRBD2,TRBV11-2,TGTGCCAGCAGCTTACGGACTAGCGGGGGATACAATGAGCAGTTCTTC,CASSLRTSGGYNEQFF
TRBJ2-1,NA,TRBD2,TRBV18,TGTGCCAGCTCCCTAAGCGGGGCCGCGGATGAGCAGTTCTTC,CASSLSGAADEQFF
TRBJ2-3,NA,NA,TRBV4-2,TGTGCCAGCAGCCAAGTGGAGGCAGATACGCAGTATTTT,CASSQVEADTQYF
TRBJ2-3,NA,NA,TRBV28,TGTGCCAGCAGTTTTGGCAGCACAGATACGCAGTATTTT,CASSFGSTDTQYF
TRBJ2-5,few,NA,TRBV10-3,TGTGCCATCAGTGGGACAGAAGAGACCCAGTACTTC,CAISGTEETQYF
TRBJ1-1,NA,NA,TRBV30,TGTGCCTGGAGCCCCCCGGGGTACGGCGCTGAAGCTTTCTTT,CAWSPPGYGAEAFF
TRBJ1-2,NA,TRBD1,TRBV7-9,TGTGCCAGCAGCTTTTCCGACAGGGCCCGGAGCGGCTACACCTTC,CASSFSDRARSGYTF
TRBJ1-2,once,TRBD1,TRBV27,TGTGCCAGCAGGGGGACGGCTACAGGGGGCTATGGCTACACCTTC,CASRGTATGGYGYTF
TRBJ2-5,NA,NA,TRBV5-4,TGTGCCAGCAGCCCCGGTGGCAGGGGCCAGGGAGAGACCCAGTACTTC,CASSPGGRGQGETQYF